What follows are 9 T cell receptor beta chains derived from one specimen sequenced in a study of blood T cell repertoires in COVID-19. Assay: immunoSEQ multiplex PCR; the TCRdb copy retains only in-frame clones and omits some. The data show around 62,000 clones, approximately 93% seen once. The sequenced sample was peripheral blood. The receptors stem from an older man with active COVID-19.

This sequence joins TRBV25-1 and TRBJ2-5; tentatively, D is TRBD2 (5 bases). Germline lookup yields CDR1 MGHDK and CDR2 SYGVNS. The CDR3 totals 12 residues. The V end was cut by 1 base, the J end by 5 bases, with 5 bases between. This chain's CDR3 is CASSEWEETQYF. In DNA, the CDR3 is TGTGCCAGCAGTGAATGGGAGGAGACCCAGTACTTC.

DNA of the CDR3: TGCGCCAGCAGCCAAGACAGGGGGAGTGACACCCCTCAGTACGGGCAGTACGTC. It codes for CASSQDRGSDTPQYGQYV. The V gene is TRBV23-1, the J gene TRBJ2-7; the match to TRBD1 covers 9 bases. TRBV23-1 is treated as an ORF (open reading frame) with a function not yet certain. This CDR3 spans 18 amino acids.

There are a few counts of this clone. The CDR3 protein is CASKAWGLDSPLHF. The CDR3 nucleotides are TGTGCCAGCAAGGCATGGGGGCTTGATTCACCCCTCCACTTT. V gene TRBV6-5 combines with J gene TRBJ1-6; tentative D call: TRBD1 (6 bases). Trimming took off 7 bases at V and 8 bases at J, with 15 bases between the two ends. Per germline, CDR1 MNHEY and CDR2 SVGAGI. The CDR3 has 14 residues.

The CDR3 here is CAISGIASSETQYF. For the CDR3, the DNA is TGTGCCATCAGTGGTATAGCTAGTTCAGAGACCCAGTACTTC. This chain links TRBV10-3 with TRBJ2-5, with unresolved D. CDR1 is ENHRY and CDR2 is SYGVKD in the germline V gene. The V end was cut by 4 bases, the J end by 4 bases, with 13 bases between. This CDR3 is 14 amino acids long.

The chain couples TRBV19 to TRBJ1-5, with D maybe TRBD1 (5 bases). Trimming shortened V by 5 bases and J by 2 bases, and 13 bases separated the two germline ends. This CDR3 has 15 residues. Looked up from germline, CDR1 is LNHDA and CDR2 is SQIVND (reference sequence). CDR3 in amino acids: CASSSGHSGNQPQHF. The CDR3 DNA follows: TGTGCCAGTAGTTCTGGACATTCCGGCAATCAGCCCCAGCATTTT.

This clone was seen at least ten times. The chain uses TRBV20-1 and TRBJ1-2; the match to TRBD1 covers 7 bases. With V trimmed by 3 bases and J by 3 bases, 7 bases remained unmatched. In germline, CDR1 is DFQATT, CDR2 SNEGSKA (reference sequence). CDR3 size: 14 residues. Here the CDR3 reads CSASTGRGDYGYTF. The CDR3 DNA reads TGCAGTGCTAGTACCGGCAGGGGGGACTATGGCTACACCTTC.

The V gene is TRBV6-4, the J gene TRBJ2-6; TRBD1 might be the D (6 bases). The CDR3 has 15 amino acids. Germline V gives CDR1 MRHNA, CDR2 SNTAGT. Trimming removed 6 bases at V and 2 bases at J, with 11 bases between. CDR3 region: CASREQGAGANVLTF. DNA of the CDR3: TGTGCCAGCAGAGAACAGGGAGCTGGGGCCAACGTCCTGACTTTC.

The J gene is TRBJ1-5, the V gene TRBV5-8; maybe TRBD1 (6 bases). Trimming stripped 3 bases from V and 5 bases from J, with 15 bases between. Germline V gene sequence: CDR1 SGHTS, CDR2 YDEGEE. This CDR3 is built from 15 residues. The DNA of the CDR3 is TGTGCCAGCAGCTCTATAGACAGGTTCGATCAGCCCCAGCATTTT. Translated: CASSSIDRFDQPQHF.

The V gene is TRBV2, the J gene TRBJ1-2; TRBD1 agrees at 9 bases. Trimming removed 4 bases from V and 0 bases from J; junction bases left unmatched: 9. This CDR3 is built from 17 residues. Germline-derived CDR1 and CDR2 are SNHLY and FYNNEI. CDR3 bases: TGTGCCAGCAGTGTACAGGGGGCATCTGTAACTAACTATGGCTACACCTTC. As protein: CASSVQGASVTNYGYTF.